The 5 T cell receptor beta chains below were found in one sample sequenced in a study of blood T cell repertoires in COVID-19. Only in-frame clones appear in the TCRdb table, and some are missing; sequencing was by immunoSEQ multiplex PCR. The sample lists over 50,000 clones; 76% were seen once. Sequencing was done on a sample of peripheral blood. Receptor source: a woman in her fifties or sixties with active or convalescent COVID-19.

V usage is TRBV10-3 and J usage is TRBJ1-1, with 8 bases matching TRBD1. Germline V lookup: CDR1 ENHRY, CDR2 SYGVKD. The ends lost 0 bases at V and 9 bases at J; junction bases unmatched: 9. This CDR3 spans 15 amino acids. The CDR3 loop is CAISESTQGAPKAFF. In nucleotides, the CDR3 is TGTGCCATCAGTGAGTCGACCCAGGGGGCGCCGAAAGCTTTCTTT.

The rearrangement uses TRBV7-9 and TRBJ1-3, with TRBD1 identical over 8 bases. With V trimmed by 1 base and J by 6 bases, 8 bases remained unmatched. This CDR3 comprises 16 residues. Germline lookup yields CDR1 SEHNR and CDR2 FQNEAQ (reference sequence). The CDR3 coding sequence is TGTGCCAGCAGCTTAGATCGGACAGGGTCGAAAAACACCATATATTTT. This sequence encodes CASSLDRTGSKNTIYF.

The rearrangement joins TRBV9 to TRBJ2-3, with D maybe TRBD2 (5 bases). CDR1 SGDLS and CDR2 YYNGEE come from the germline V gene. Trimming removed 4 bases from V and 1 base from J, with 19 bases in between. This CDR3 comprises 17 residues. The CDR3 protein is CASSPRGQSQGTDTQYF. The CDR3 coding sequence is TGTGCCAGCAGCCCCCGGGGTCAATCTCAGGGCACAGATACGCAGTATTTT. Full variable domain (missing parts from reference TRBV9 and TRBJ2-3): DSGVTQTPKHLITATGQRVTLRCSPRSGDLSVYWYQQSLDQGLQFLIQYYNGEERAKGNILERFSAQQFPDLHSELNLSSLELGDSALYFCASSPRGQSQGTDTQYFGPGTRLTVL.

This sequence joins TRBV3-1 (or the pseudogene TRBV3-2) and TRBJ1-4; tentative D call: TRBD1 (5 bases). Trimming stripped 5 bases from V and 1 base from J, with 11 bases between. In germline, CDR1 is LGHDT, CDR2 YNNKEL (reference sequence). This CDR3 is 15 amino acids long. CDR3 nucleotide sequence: TGTGCCAGCAGCAGTCGGGGGGTAACTAATGAAAAACTGTTTTTT. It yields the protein CASSSRGVTNEKLFF.

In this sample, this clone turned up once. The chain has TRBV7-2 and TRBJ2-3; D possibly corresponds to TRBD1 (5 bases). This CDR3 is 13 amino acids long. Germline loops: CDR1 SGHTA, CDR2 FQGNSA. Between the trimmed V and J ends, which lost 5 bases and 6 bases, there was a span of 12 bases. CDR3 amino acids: CASSLRPGDTQYF. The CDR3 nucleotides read TGTGCCAGCAGCCTCCGACCAGGGGATACGCAGTATTTT.